This T cell receptor (beta chain) was sequenced for a study of T cells in Graves' hyperthyroidism and ophthalmopathy. Study results and caveats: Ophthalmopathy was told apart from stable hyperthyroidism by a 13 V-J model. Most clonotypes expanded in the thyroid (above 0.001) were also present in blood.

Regions amplified from RNA transcripts were the TCR beta CDR3 regions. In the first-round RT-PCR of the TCR CDR3, the HTBI primer set was used. TCRdb reprocessed the multiplex PCR reads via MiXCR and lists one record per CDR3 protein. The sample holds more than 350,000 distinct CDR3 sequences, nearly 15% seen once. In this sample, this clonotype turned up a few times. Its antigen is not known. The ends were cut back, 5 bases at V and 3 bases at J, with 13 bases in the middle. The CDR3 has 14 amino acids. Germline assignment: CDR1 MNHNS and CDR2 SASEGT. Patients were excluded for uncontrolled infection, other autoimmune disease, pregnancy or lactation. This sample holds PBMCs from 8.5 to 10 ml fresh peripheral blood.

The chain joins TRBV6-1 to TRBJ2-5, with D possibly being TRBD1 (6 bases). This TCR derives from a woman aged 55-69 years with Graves' ophthalmopathy. The specimen sequenced was blood. The CDR3 loop is CASSTIGTKETQYF. CDR3 nucleotides: TGTGCCAGCAGTACAATAGGGACAAAAGAGACCCAGTACTTC.